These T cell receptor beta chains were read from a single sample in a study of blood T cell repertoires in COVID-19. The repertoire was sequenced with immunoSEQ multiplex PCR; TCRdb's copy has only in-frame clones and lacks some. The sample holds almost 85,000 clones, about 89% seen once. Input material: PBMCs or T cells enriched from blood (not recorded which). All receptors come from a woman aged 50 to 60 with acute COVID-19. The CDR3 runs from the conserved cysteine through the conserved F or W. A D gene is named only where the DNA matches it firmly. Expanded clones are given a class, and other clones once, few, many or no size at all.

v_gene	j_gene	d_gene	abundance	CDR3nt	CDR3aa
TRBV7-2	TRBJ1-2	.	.	TGTGCCAGCAGCTTAAGCAGGGGTAGTAACTATGGCTACACCTTC	CASSLSRGSNYGYTF
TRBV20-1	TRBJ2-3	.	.	TGCAGTGCTAGTAAGCCTAGCTGGTACACAGATACGCAGTATTTT	CSASKPSWYTDTQYF
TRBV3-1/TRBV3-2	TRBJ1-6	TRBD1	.	TGTGCCAGCAGCCACTTAGACAGGGGTGGATCACCCCTCCACTTT	CASSHLDRGGSPLHF
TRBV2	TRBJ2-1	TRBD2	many	TGTGCCAGCAGTGAGGTAGCGGGAGTTTACAATGAGCAGTTCTTC	CASSEVAGVYNEQFF
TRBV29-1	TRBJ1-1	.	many	TGCAGCGTTCGGTGGGCGAGCACTGAAGCTTTCTTT	CSVRWASTEAFF
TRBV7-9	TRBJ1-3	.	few	TGTGCCAGCAGCTTTACTGAGAACACCATATATTTT	CASSFTENTIYF
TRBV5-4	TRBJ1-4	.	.	TGTGCCAGCAGCTGGAACAGTGCTCTTGCAACTAATGAAAAACTGTTTTTT	CASSWNSALATNEKLFF
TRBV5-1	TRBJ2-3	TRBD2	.	TGCGCCAGCAGCTTTGAGACTAGCGGGAGAGGAAATACGCAGTATTTT	CASSFETSGRGNTQYF
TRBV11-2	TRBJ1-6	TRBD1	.	TGTGCCAGCAGCTCCCTGACAGGGGATAATTCACCCCTCCACTTT	CASSSLTGDNSPLHF
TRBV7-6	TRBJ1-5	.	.	TGTGCCAGCAGCTTAATGTCAGGGGCTAATCAGCCCCAGCATTTT	CASSLMSGANQPQHF
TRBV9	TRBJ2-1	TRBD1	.	TGTGCCAGCAGCTCGACAGGGGATGAGCAGTTCTTC	CASSSTGDEQFF
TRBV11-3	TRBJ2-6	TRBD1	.	TGTGCCAGCAGCTCCCGGGACAGGGGAACTGGCTCTGGGGCCAACGTCCTGACTTTC	CASSSRDRGTGSGANVLTF
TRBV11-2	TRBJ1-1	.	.	TGTGCCAGCAGTTTTACAGCGGAGGGCACTGAAGCTTTCTTT	CASSFTAEGTEAFF
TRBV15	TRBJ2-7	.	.	TGTGCCACCAGCAGTATGTATACAGAGAGCTCCTACGAGCAGTACTTC	CATSSMYTESSYEQYF
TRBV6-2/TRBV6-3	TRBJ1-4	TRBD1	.	TGTGCCAGCAGCCCCGGGACAGGATCTGAAAAACTGTTTTTT	CASSPGTGSEKLFF
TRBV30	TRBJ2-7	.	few	TGTGCCTGGGGCGGGGGACAGAGCTCCTACGAGCAGTACTTC	CAWGGGQSSYEQYF
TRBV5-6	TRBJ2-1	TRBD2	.	TGTGCCAGCAGCATAGCGGGAGGGCTTTACAATGAGCAGTTCTTC	CASSIAGGLYNEQFF
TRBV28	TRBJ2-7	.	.	TGTGCCAGCAGATCAGGGCTGCTGGGATCCTACGAGCAGTACTTC	CASRSGLLGSYEQYF
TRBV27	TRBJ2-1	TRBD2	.	TGTGCCAGGGGGGAGGGGCGGGAGGTCTACAATGAGCAGTTCTTC	CARGEGREVYNEQFF
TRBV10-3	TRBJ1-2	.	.	TGTGCCATCAGTCCAAAGACAGAACGACCGCATGGCTACACCTTC	CAISPKTERPHGYTF
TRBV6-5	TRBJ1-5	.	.	TGTGCCAGCATCTTTGACAGTAACAATCAGCCCCAGCATTTT	CASIFDSNNQPQHF
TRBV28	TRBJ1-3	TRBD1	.	TGTGCCAGCAGTTCCGCCGGGACAGCGCGGGGCACCATATATTTT	CASSSAGTARGTIYF
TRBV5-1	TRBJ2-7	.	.	TGCGCCAGCAGCCGAATCGGGGGGCCCGAGCAGTACTTC	CASSRIGGPEQYF
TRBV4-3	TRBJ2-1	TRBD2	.	TGCGCCAGCAGCCGACATCAGCGGGACCCCTACAATGAGCAGTTCTTC	CASSRHQRDPYNEQFF
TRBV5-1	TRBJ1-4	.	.	TGCGCCAGCAGCTCGGGACAAAATAATGAAAAACTGTTTTTT	CASSSGQNNEKLFF
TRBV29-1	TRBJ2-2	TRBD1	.	TGCAGCGTTTTAGACAGGGGGCGCGCCGGGGAGCTGTTTTTT	CSVLDRGRAGELFF
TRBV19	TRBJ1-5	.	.	TGTGCCAGTAGTATTGGAGGAACCCTTAATCAGCCCCAGCATTTT	CASSIGGTLNQPQHF
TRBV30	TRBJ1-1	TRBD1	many	TGTGCCGGACAGGGATTGGCTTTCTTT	CAGQGLAFF
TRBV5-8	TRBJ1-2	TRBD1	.	TGTGCCAGCAGCGCGACAGGGGGCGTTTATGGCTACACCTTC	CASSATGGVYGYTF
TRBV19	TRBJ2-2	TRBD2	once	TGTGCCAGTAGTATGCAGTCGGGACTAGGGACCGGGGAGCTGTTTTTT	CASSMQSGLGTGELFF
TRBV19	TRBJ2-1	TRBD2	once	TGTGCCAGTAGTAAGGCTAGCGGGAACAATGAGCAGTTCTTC	CASSKASGNNEQFF
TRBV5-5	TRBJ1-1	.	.	TGTGCCAGCAGCTGGAGGGTCCCGAACACTGAAGCTTTCTTT	CASSWRVPNTEAFF
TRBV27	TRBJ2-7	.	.	TGTGCCAGCAGTCCGGCAACGTTCTCGGGCTCCTACGAGCAGTACTTC	CASSPATFSGSYEQYF
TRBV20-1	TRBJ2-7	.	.	TGCAGTGCTAGACGGGAGAGGGAGCAGTACTTC	CSARREREQYF
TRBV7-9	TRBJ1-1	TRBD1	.	TGTGCCAGCAGCTTCGGACAGGTTATCCCTGAAGCTTTCTTT	CASSFGQVIPEAFF
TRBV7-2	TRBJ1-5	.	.	TGTGCCAGCAGCCTGGGGGACACCTTACTCGATCAGCCCCAGCATTTT	CASSLGDTLLDQPQHF
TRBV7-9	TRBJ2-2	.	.	TGTGCCAGCAGCTCCGTACAGGTCACCGGGGAGCTGTTTTTT	CASSSVQVTGELFF
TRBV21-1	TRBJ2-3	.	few	TGTGCCAGCAGCAAAGCGGGCAGGGGGTGGACAGATACGCAGTATTTT	CASSKAGRGWTDTQYF
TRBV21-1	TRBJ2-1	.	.	TGTGCCAGCAGCCCCCAGACAGGGTCTTTTAGCGGTGAGCAGTTCTTC	CASSPQTGSFSGEQFF
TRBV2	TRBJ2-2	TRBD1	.	TGTGCCAGCAGAGGGGACAGGGCGAACACCGGGGAGCTGTTTTTT	CASRGDRANTGELFF
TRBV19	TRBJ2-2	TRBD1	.	TGTGCCAGTAGTATCGGGACAGGGACCGGGGAGCTGTTTTTT	CASSIGTGTGELFF